This T cell receptor beta chain was identified during a study of siplizumab effects on memory and regulatory T cells. As for this clone: Antigen specificity is unknown.

The method was immunoSEQ multiplex PCR; TCRdb's version includes in-frame clones alone and lacks a portion of them. The sample has some 80,000 clones, roughly 94% seen once; the top ten hold about 18%. Study conclusions and caveats: Proliferating Tregs in siplizumab cultures were never verified as suppressive. Unstimulated subsets contained matches for only a minor fraction of alloreactive clones.

The CDR3 runs 14 residues. From germline, CDR1 is LNHDA and CDR2 SQIVND (reference sequence). The V segment lost 7 bases and the J segment 2 bases; nucleotides outside the gene matches: 4. Material for sequencing was CD8+ T cells sorted from blood. The clonotype comes from a human donor in good health. The V gene is TRBV19, the J gene TRBJ1-5; 8 bases are shared with TRBD1. This chain's CDR3 is CASTMDRGNQPQHF. As DNA, the CDR3 is TGTGCCAGTACCATGGACAGGGGCAATCAGCCCCAGCATTTT.